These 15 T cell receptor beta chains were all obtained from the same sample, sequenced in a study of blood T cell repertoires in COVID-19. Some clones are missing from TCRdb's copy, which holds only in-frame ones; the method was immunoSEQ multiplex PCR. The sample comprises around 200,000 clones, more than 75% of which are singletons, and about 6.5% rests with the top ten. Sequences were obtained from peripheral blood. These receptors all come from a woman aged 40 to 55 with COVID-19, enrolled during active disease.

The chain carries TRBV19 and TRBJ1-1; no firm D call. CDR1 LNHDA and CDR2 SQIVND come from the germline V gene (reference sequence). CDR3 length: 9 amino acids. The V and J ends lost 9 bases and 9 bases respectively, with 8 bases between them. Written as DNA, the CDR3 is TGTGCCAGCGGGAGTCAAGCTTTCTTT. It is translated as CASGSQAFF.

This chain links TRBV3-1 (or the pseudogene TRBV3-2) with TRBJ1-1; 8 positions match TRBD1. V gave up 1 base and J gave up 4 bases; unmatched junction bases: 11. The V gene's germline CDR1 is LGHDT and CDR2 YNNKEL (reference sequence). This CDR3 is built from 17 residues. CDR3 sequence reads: CASSQVWTGLVSTEAFF. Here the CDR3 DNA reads TGTGCCAGCAGCCAAGTTTGGACAGGGCTGGTGAGCACTGAAGCTTTCTTT.

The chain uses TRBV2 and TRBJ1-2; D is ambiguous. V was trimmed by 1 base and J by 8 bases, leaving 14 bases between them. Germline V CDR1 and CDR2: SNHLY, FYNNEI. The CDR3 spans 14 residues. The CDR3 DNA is TGTGCCAGCAGTGAAGGTGGGCAGACGTGGGGCTACACCTTC. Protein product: CASSEGGQTWGYTF.

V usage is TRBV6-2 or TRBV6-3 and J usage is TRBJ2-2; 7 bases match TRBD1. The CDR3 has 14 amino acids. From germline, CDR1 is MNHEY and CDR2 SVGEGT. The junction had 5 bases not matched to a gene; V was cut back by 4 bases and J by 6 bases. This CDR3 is CASSSQGEAGELFF. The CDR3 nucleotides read TGTGCCAGCAGTTCCCAGGGGGAAGCCGGGGAGCTGTTTTTT.

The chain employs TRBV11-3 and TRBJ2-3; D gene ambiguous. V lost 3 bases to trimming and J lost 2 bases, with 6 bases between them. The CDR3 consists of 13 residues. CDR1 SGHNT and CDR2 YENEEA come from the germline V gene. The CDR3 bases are TGTGCCAGCAGCTTCTACGCCACAGATACGCAGTATTTT. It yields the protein CASSFYATDTQYF.

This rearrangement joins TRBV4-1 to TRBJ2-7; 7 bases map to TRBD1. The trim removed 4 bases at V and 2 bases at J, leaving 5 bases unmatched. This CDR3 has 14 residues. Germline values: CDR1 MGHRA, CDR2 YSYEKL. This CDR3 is CASSPRGKTYEQYF. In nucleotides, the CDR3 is TGCGCCAGCAGCCCCAGGGGGAAAACCTACGAGCAGTACTTC.

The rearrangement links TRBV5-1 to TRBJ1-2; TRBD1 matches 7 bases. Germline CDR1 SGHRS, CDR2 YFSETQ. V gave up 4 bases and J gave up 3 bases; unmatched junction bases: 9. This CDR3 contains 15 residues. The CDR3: CASSPGTDQYYGYTF. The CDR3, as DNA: TGCGCCAGCAGCCCCGGGACAGATCAATACTATGGCTACACCTTC. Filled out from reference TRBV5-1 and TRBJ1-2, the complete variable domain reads KAGVTQTPRYLIKTRGQQVTLSCSPISGHRSVSWYQQTPGQGLQFLFEYFSETQRNKGNFPGRFSGRQFSNSRSEMNVSTLELGDSALYLCASSPGTDQYYGYTFGSGTRLTVV.

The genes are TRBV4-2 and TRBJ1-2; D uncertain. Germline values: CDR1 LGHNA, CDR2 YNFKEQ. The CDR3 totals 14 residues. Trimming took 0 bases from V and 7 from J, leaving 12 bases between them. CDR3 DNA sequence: TGTGCCAGCAGCCAAGACCGAGGTGATCTTGGCTACACCTTC. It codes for CASSQDRGDLGYTF.

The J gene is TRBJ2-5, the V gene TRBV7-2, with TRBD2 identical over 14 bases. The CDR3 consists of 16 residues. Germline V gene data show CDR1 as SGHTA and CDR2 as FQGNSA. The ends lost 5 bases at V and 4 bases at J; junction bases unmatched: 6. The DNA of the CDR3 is TGTGCCAGCAGCCCACCGGGACTAGCGGGAGCAGAGACCCAGTACTTC. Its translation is CASSPPGLAGAETQYF.

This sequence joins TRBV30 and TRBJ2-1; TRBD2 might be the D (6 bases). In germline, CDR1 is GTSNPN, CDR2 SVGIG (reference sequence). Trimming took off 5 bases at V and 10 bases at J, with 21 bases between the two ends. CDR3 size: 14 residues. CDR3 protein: CAWLKEGGSGEQFF. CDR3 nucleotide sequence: TGTGCCTGGTTAAAAGAGGGAGGCAGTGGCGAGCAGTTCTTC.

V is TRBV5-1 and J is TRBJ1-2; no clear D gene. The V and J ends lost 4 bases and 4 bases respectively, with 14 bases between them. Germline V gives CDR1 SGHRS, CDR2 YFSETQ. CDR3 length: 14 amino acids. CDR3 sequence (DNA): TGCGCCAGCAGCCCGGCGGTTAGACCCTATGGCTACACCTTC. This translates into CASSPAVRPYGYTF.

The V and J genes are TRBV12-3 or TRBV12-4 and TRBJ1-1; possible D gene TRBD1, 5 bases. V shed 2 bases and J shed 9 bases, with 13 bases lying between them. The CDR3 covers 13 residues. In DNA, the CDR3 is TGTGCCAGCAGTTTACGTTCGACAGATCAAGCTTTCTTT. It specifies CASSLRSTDQAFF.

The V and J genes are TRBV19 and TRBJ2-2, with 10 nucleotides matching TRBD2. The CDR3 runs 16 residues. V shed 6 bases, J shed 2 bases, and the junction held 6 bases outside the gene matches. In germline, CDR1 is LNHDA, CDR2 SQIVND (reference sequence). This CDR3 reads CASSRLAGDNTGELFF. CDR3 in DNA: TGTGCCAGTAGCCGCCTAGCGGGAGATAACACCGGGGAGCTGTTTTTT.

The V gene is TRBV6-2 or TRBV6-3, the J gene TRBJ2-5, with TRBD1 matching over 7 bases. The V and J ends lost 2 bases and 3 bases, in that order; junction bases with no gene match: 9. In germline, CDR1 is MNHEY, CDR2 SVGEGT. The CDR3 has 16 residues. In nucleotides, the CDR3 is TGTGCCAGCAGTTACCCCGCGACAGGGTGGAAAGAGACCCAGTACTTC. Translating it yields CASSYPATGWKETQYF.

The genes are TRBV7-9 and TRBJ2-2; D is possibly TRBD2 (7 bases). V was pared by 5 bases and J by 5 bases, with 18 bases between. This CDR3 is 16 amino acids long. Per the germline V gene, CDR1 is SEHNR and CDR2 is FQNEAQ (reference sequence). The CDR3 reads CASSPVGGRITGELFF. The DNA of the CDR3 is TGTGCCAGCAGCCCTGTGGGGGGGCGTATAACCGGGGAGCTGTTTTTT.